The 2 T cell receptor beta chains below come from one sample, sequenced in a study of early T cells in non-severe SARS-CoV-2 infection. MiXCR, applied by TCRdb to the 5' RACE reads, yields one record per CDR3 protein. Of about 49,000 distinct CDR3 sequences detected, about 6.5% appear once; the ten largest clones hold 2.8%. This specimen was whole blood, taken at baseline. These TCRs come from an adult who was a healthcare worker with PCR-confirmed SARS-CoV-2 infection or an uninfected control (not recorded which).

This clonotype was detected ten times or more. The chain links TRBV11-3 to TRBJ2-2; no reliable D call. The V end lost 1 base, the J end lost 10 bases, and 7 bases lay between the germline ends. This CDR3 is built from 12 residues. Germline lookup yields CDR1 SGHNT and CDR2 YENEEA. CDR3 in amino acids: CASSLGGSELFF. CDR3 coding DNA: TGTGCCAGCAGCTTAGGAGGATCGGAGCTGTTTTTT.

The chain uses TRBV4-2 and TRBJ1-3; a possible D gene is TRBD1 (6 bases). Germline CDR1 LGHNA, CDR2 YNFKEQ. V lost 4 bases to trimming and J lost 4 bases, with 11 bases between them. The CDR3 contains 14 residues. The chain's CDR3 is CASSLAGQGNTIYF. The CDR3 bases are TGTGCCAGCAGCCTCGCCGGACAGGGAAACACCATATATTTT.